The 17 T cell receptor beta chains reported below all come from one sample, sequenced in a study of blood T cell repertoires in COVID-19. Here immunoSEQ multiplex PCR was the method, and the copy in TCRdb shows in-frame clones only, minus some. This sample has about 95,000 clones; less than 85% occur once, and the top ten carry nearly 25%. The sequencing sample was made of peripheral blood. All receptors derive from a human donor in a cohort sampled during active COVID-19.

The CDR3 DNA reads TGTGCCAGCAGCCGTACTCTGTATGATCAGCCCCAGCATTTT. This sequence encodes CASSRTLYDQPQHF. The chain links TRBV6-6 to TRBJ1-5; the D is unclear. There are 14 residues in the CDR3. The V gene lost 6 bases and the J gene lost 5 bases, with 14 bases spanning the gap. Germline lookup yields CDR1 MNHNY and CDR2 SVGAGI (reference sequence).

The chain has TRBV6-5 and TRBJ2-7; 9 positions match TRBD1. The V segment lost 6 bases and the J segment 5 bases; nucleotides outside the gene matches: 8. The CDR3 is made up of 14 amino acids. Germline V lookup: CDR1 MNHEY, CDR2 SVGAGI. The CDR3 sequence: CASRTRTGVHEQYF. DNA of the CDR3: TGTGCCAGCAGGACCCGGACAGGGGTCCACGAGCAGTACTTC.

This sequence joins TRBV6-2 or TRBV6-3 and TRBJ2-4; TRBD1 might be the D (6 bases). The CDR3 sequence is 18 residues long. Per germline, CDR1 MNHEY and CDR2 SVGEGT. Trimming took off 1 base at V and 3 bases at J, with 19 bases between the two ends. The CDR3 nucleotides read TGTGCCAGCAGTTACTTTTCCGGGACACCGAGGGGCAAAAACATTCAGTACTTC. It codes for CASSYFSGTPRGKNIQYF.

In the case of this clone: Its ends do not fully match the called genes, so a read error is possible. This chain joins TRBV7-7 and TRBJ2-1; 7 bases align to TRBD1. This CDR3 is built from 17 residues. The V gene's germline CDR1 is SSHAT and CDR2 FNYEAQ (reference sequence). CDR3 protein: CASSLNRGNPSYNEQFF. The DNA for the CDR3 is TGTGCTAGCAGCTTAAACAGGGGCAACCCCTCCTACAATGAGCAGTTCTTC.

The chain employs TRBV19 and TRBJ1-1; D is ambiguous. This CDR3 comprises 14 residues. CDR1 LNHDA and CDR2 SQIVND come from the germline V gene (reference sequence). Trimming took 5 bases from V and 8 from J, leaving 18 bases between them. The CDR3 bases are TGTGCCAGTAGTGGGCCCCCCGAGATCTGGGAAGCTTTCTTT. This gives the protein CASSGPPEIWEAFF.

The CDR3 here is CSASLQATNEKLFF. The CDR3 bases are TGCAGTGCTAGTTTACAGGCAACTAATGAAAAACTGTTTTTT. The J gene is TRBJ1-4, the V gene TRBV20-1, with D perhaps TRBD1 (5 bases). Trimming removed 3 bases at V and 0 bases at J, with 8 bases between. This CDR3 has 14 residues. The germline V gene encodes CDR1 DFQATT and CDR2 SNEGSKA (reference sequence).

This clone was detected once. The chain recombines TRBV5-1 with TRBJ2-3; tentatively, D is TRBD2 (5 bases). The CDR3 contains 16 residues. Germline CDR1 SGHRS, CDR2 YFSETQ. V was cut by 2 bases and J by 4 bases, with 17 bases left in between. The CDR3 protein is CASSFPKASTPDTQYF. DNA for the CDR3: TGCGCCAGCAGCTTCCCTAAAGCTAGCACACCAGATACGCAGTATTTT.

This chain links TRBV10-2 with TRBJ2-1; 9 nucleotides align to TRBD2. With V trimmed by 8 bases and J by 4 bases, 9 bases remained unmatched. CDR3 size: 15 residues. CDR1 and CDR2 (germline): WSHSY, SAAADI. CDR3 sequence (DNA): TGCGCCAGCCTACTAGCGGGTCCCTCTTACAATGAGCAGTTCTTC. It specifies CASLLAGPSYNEQFF.

The chain employs TRBV19 and TRBJ1-2; weak D call: TRBD1 (5 bases). This CDR3 region has 13 residues. In germline, CDR1 is LNHDA, CDR2 SQIVND (reference sequence). The V end was cut by 5 bases, the J end by 7 bases, with 14 bases between. CDR3 protein: CASSLQRTLGYTF. DNA of the CDR3: TGTGCCAGTAGTCTCCAACGGACACTTGGCTACACCTTC.

This clone came up a few times. The chain links TRBV6-4 to TRBJ1-2, with 8 bases that match TRBD1. J was trimmed by 2 bases and V by 0 bases; bases with no gene match: 5. CDR3 size: 16 residues. Germline CDR1 is MRHNA and CDR2 is SNTAGT. The CDR3 DNA reads as TGTGCCAGCAGTGACTCGAGTCCAGGGGGCAACTATGGCTACACCTTC. This codes for CASSDSSPGGNYGYTF.

V usage is TRBV12-2 and J usage is TRBJ1-6. TRBV12-2 is annotated as a pseudogene. CDR3 length: 19 amino acids. The CDR3 region is CASRSPPYPLYSYNSPLHF. As DNA, the CDR3 is TGTGCAAGTCGCTCCCCGCCCTATCCCTTATACTCCTATAATTCACCCCTCCACTTT.

The V gene is TRBV18, the J gene TRBJ2-3, with TRBD2 matching 10 bases. With 2 bases clipped from V and 0 bases from J, the junction kept 14 bases outside the gene matches. The germline V gene encodes CDR1 KGHSH and CDR2 LQKENI. CDR3 length: 20 amino acids. CDR3 loop: CASSPFAASGSLGSTDTQYF. CDR3 DNA sequence: TGTGCCAGCTCACCATTCGCGGCTAGCGGGAGCTTGGGAAGCACAGATACGCAGTATTTT.

The rearrangement links TRBV5-1 to TRBJ2-6; 9 nucleotides match TRBD1. The germline CDR1 and CDR2 sequences are SGHRS and YFSETQ. J was trimmed by 1 base and V by 5 bases; bases with no gene match: 4. This CDR3 is built from 16 residues. CDR3 coding DNA: TGCGCCAGCAGTTGGACAGGGGCTTCTGGGGCCAACGTCCTGACTTTC. Its protein is CASSWTGASGANVLTF.

The rearrangement links TRBV15 to TRBJ2-3, with TRBD2 matching over 7 bases. In germline, CDR1 is LNHNV, CDR2 YYDKDF (reference sequence). With 0 bases clipped from V and 9 bases from J, the junction kept 9 bases outside the gene matches. This CDR3 has 15 amino acids. The CDR3 bases are TGTGCCACCAGCAGAGATCGGGGGGATCTACAGACGCAGTATTTT. Its protein is CATSRDRGDLQTQYF.

The J gene is TRBJ1-1, the V gene TRBV6-5, with a tentative D call TRBD1 (5 bases). The CDR3 length is 14 residues. Trimming stripped 6 bases from V and 3 bases from J, with 14 bases between. The V gene's germline CDR1 is MNHEY and CDR2 SVGAGI. CDR3 sequence: CASRGRVGDTEAFF. As DNA, the CDR3 is TGTGCCAGCAGGGGGAGGGTGGGGGACACTGAAGCTTTCTTT.

V is TRBV19 and J is TRBJ1-6; D is perhaps TRBD1 (6 bases). CDR1 and CDR2 (germline): LNHDA, SQIVND (reference sequence). This CDR3 is 12 amino acids long. The V end lost 9 bases, the J end lost 9 bases, and 12 bases lay between the germline ends. The CDR3 DNA is TGTGCCAGCGAGACAGGAGGTTCACCCCTCCACTTT. This sequence encodes CASETGGSPLHF.

This clone came up once. The chain couples TRBV10-3 to TRBJ1-2, with D maybe TRBD1 (6 bases). Germline CDR1 is ENHRY and CDR2 is SYGVKD. The V and J ends lost 0 bases and 4 bases respectively, with 9 bases between them. This CDR3 is built from 14 residues. Here the CDR3 DNA reads TGTGCCATCAGTGAGTCAGGACAGAGCTATGGCTACACCTTC. Amino acids: CAISESGQSYGYTF.